The entry below describes one T cell receptor (beta chain). No antigen is known for it. This sample is drawn from a study of cytomegalovirus exposure and HLA in healthy donors. Broader study findings: Using a false discovery rate of 0.05, a later analysis showed that approximately 17,000 TCR beta sequences were associated with HLA alleles.

Trimming left V 2 bases short and J 2 bases short, with 7 bases between. Germline loops: CDR1 MNHEY, CDR2 SVGAGI. CDR3 length equals 13 residues. PCR used 60 Vbeta primers and 13 Jbeta primers. Sequenced by immunoSEQ multiplex PCR; TCRdb stores in-frame clones only, minus some. The data hold a few hundred thousand clones, with around 73% observed a single time. The sample consisted of PBMCs. The chain employs TRBV6-5 and TRBJ2-7; no firm D call. This receptor was taken from a woman in her thirties in good health and CMV-seronegative. For the CDR3, the DNA is TGTGCCAGCAGTTACGGCTCAACCTACGAGCAGTACTTC. This gives the protein CASSYGSTYEQYF.